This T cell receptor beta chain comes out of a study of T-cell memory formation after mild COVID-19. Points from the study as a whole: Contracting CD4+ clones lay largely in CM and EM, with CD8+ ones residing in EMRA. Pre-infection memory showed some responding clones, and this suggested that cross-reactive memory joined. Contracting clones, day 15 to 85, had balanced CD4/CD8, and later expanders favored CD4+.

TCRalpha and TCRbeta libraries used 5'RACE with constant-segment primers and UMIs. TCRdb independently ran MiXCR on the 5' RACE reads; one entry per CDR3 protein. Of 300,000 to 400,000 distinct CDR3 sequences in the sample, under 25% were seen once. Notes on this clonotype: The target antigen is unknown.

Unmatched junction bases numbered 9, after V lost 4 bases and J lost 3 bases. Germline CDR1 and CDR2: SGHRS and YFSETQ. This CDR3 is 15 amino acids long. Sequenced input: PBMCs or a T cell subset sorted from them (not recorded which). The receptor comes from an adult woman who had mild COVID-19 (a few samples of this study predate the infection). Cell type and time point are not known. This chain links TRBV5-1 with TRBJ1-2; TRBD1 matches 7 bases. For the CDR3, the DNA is TGCGCCAGCAGCCTTCTTATCACAGGGGACTATGGCTACACCTTC. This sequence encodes CASSLLITGDYGYTF.